The 13 T cell receptor beta chains below all came from one sample that was sequenced in a study of T cells in Graves' hyperthyroidism and ophthalmopathy. Regions amplified from RNA transcripts were the TCR beta CDR3 regions. With the HTBI primer set, the TCR CDR3 went through a first round of RT-PCR. Using its own MiXCR run on the multiplex PCR reads, TCRdb lists one record per CDR3 protein. This table has some 600,000 distinct CDR3 sequences, about 45% appearing once. Material: peripheral blood or thyroid tissue (not recorded which). The receptors derive from a woman between 18 and 29 years old with Graves' hyperthyroidism.

The chain uses TRBV20-1 and TRBJ2-7, with D possibly TRBD1 on 6 matching bases. This CDR3 spans 13 amino acids. The V and J ends lost 3 bases and 5 bases respectively, with 14 bases between them. From germline, CDR1 is DFQATT and CDR2 SNEGSKA (reference sequence). CDR3 region: CSARGDRWDEQYF. CDR3 sequence (DNA): TGCAGTGCTAGGGGCGACAGGTGGGACGAGCAGTACTTC.

In the case of this clonotype: This may be a read error: a much more frequent sequence differs by one nucleotide. The rearrangement uses TRBV9 and TRBJ1-5; TRBD1 is a possible D gene (5 bases). The CDR3 extends over 15 amino acids. Trimming removed 0 bases at V and 7 bases at J, with 14 bases between. Germline V gene sequence: CDR1 SGDLS, CDR2 YYNGEE. CDR3 region: CASSVGGPRGQPQHF. The CDR3 DNA is TGTGCCAGCAGCGTAGGAGGGCCTCGGGGCCAGCCCCAGCATTTT. The full variable domain, completed using reference TRBV9 and TRBJ1-5, is DSGVTQTPKHLITATGQRVTLRCSPRSGDLSVYWYQQSLDQGLQFLIQYYNGEERAKGNILERFSAQQFPDLHSELNLSSLELGDSALYFCASSVGGPRGQPQHFGDGTRLSIL.

V and J are TRBV20-1 and TRBJ1-2; D uncertain. Trimming took 3 bases from V and 0 from J, leaving 8 bases between them. Germline loops: CDR1 DFQATT, CDR2 SNEGSKA (reference sequence). The CDR3 consists of 13 residues. CDR3: CSARSAANYGYTF. CDR3 DNA: TGCAGTGCTAGGAGTGCCGCTAACTATGGCTACACCTTC.

This clonotype was counted only a few times. J is TRBJ2-7 and V is TRBV9, with D uncertain. Germline assignment: CDR1 SGDLS and CDR2 YYNGEE. The V end was cut by 4 bases, the J end by 0 bases, with 14 bases between. This CDR3 contains 15 residues. The DNA for the CDR3 is TGTGCCAGCAGCCATGCAGCCTATCACTCCTACGAGCAGTACTTC. It translates to CASSHAAYHSYEQYF.

The rearrangement joins TRBV29-1 to TRBJ2-7; D is uncertain. The ends were cut back, 7 bases at V and 2 bases at J, with 6 bases in the middle. CDR3 length equals 10 residues. Germline V gene data show CDR1 as SQVTM and CDR2 as ANQGSEA. The CDR3 bases are TGCAGCGGGTTCGCCTACGAGCAGTACTTC. This translates into CSGFAYEQYF.

The DNA for the CDR3 is TGTGCCAGCAGCGTTGTGGACACAGATACGCAGTATTTT. Translated: CASSVVDTDTQYF. The chain links TRBV7-3 to TRBJ2-3; D not resolved. The CDR3 spans 13 residues. Germline V gene data show CDR1 as SGHTA and CDR2 as FQGTGA. The ends were cut back, 5 bases at V and 2 bases at J, with 8 bases in the middle.

This chain uses TRBV28 with TRBJ2-5; TRBD2 aligns across 12 bases. V lost 5 bases and J lost 5; bases outside the gene matches: 9. Per the germline V gene, CDR1 is MDHEN and CDR2 is SYDVKM. The CDR3 extends over 16 amino acids. CDR3 coding DNA: TGTGCCAGCAGTCTGAGACTAGCGGGAGAGGTGGAGACCCAGTACTTC. Amino acid sequence: CASSLRLAGEVETQYF.

This clonotype was recorded at least ten times. The V call is TRBV12-3 or TRBV12-4, the J call TRBJ1-6; a possible D gene is TRBD1 (5 bases). Trimming took off 4 bases at V and 5 bases at J, with 9 bases between the two ends. CDR3 size: 14 residues. CDR3 nucleotides: TGTGCCAGCAGTTACAGGATGCATAATTCACCCCTCCACTTT. It encodes CASSYRMHNSPLHF.

J is TRBJ1-5 and V is TRBV19; no clear D gene. CDR1 and CDR2 from the germline V gene are LNHDA and SQIVND (reference sequence). CDR3 length: 14 residues. V was clipped by 8 bases and J by 0 bases, with 11 bases between them. The CDR3 DNA follows: TGTGCCAGTGGCCATGGGCATAGCAATCAGCCCCAGCATTTT. It yields the protein CASGHGHSNQPQHF.

The rearrangement uses TRBV20-1 and TRBJ2-7, with D perhaps matching TRBD2 (5 bases). CDR1 is DFQATT, CDR2 SNEGSKA, per germline (reference sequence). This CDR3 spans 13 amino acids. Deletions cut 1 base from V and 3 bases from J, with 10 bases between. The DNA for the CDR3 is TGCAGTGCTAGAGGAGTTGGGAGCTACGAGCAGTACTTC. Protein product: CSARGVGSYEQYF.

A note on this clonotype: A much larger clone lies a single base off, so this may be a read error. The CDR3: CAISEGYRSRQETQYF. As DNA, the CDR3 is TGTGCCATCAGTGAGGGGTACAGGAGTCGCCAAGAGACCCAGTACTTC. This chain uses TRBV10-3 with TRBJ2-5; maybe TRBD1 (5 bases). Germline-derived CDR1 and CDR2 are ENHRY and SYGVKD. The CDR3 has 16 amino acids. Trimming cost V 2 bases and J 1 base, with 14 bases left between them.

There are many counts of this clonotype. The V and J genes are TRBV25-1 and TRBJ1-5; 8 nucleotides agree with TRBD1. CDR3 length: 16 amino acids. CDR1 and CDR2 (germline): MGHDK, SYGVNS. V lost 4 bases, J lost 1 base, and 6 bases stayed unmatched. The CDR3 DNA is TGTGCCAGCAGTGCCTCAGGGGGCTGGAGCAATCAGCCCCAGCATTTT. Translation gives CASSASGGWSNQPQHF. Full variable domain (outside the CDR3, taken from reference TRBV25-1 and TRBJ1-5): EADIYQTPRYLVIGTGKKITLECSQTMGHDKMYWYQQDPGMELHLIHYSYGVNSTEKGDLSSESTVSRIRTEHFPLTLESARPSHTSQYLCASSASGGWSNQPQHFGDGTRLSIL.

This clonotype was seen more than once but under ten times. J is TRBJ2-3 and V is TRBV25-1, with 7 positions matching TRBD2. Germline assignment: CDR1 MGHDK and CDR2 SYGVNS. The CDR3 totals 16 residues. After removal of 1 base from V and 3 bases from J, the junction contained 7 bases not matched to a gene. The CDR3 region is CASSEFERRGTDTQYF. CDR3 coding DNA: TGTGCCAGCAGTGAATTTGAGCGGCGGGGGACAGATACGCAGTATTTT.